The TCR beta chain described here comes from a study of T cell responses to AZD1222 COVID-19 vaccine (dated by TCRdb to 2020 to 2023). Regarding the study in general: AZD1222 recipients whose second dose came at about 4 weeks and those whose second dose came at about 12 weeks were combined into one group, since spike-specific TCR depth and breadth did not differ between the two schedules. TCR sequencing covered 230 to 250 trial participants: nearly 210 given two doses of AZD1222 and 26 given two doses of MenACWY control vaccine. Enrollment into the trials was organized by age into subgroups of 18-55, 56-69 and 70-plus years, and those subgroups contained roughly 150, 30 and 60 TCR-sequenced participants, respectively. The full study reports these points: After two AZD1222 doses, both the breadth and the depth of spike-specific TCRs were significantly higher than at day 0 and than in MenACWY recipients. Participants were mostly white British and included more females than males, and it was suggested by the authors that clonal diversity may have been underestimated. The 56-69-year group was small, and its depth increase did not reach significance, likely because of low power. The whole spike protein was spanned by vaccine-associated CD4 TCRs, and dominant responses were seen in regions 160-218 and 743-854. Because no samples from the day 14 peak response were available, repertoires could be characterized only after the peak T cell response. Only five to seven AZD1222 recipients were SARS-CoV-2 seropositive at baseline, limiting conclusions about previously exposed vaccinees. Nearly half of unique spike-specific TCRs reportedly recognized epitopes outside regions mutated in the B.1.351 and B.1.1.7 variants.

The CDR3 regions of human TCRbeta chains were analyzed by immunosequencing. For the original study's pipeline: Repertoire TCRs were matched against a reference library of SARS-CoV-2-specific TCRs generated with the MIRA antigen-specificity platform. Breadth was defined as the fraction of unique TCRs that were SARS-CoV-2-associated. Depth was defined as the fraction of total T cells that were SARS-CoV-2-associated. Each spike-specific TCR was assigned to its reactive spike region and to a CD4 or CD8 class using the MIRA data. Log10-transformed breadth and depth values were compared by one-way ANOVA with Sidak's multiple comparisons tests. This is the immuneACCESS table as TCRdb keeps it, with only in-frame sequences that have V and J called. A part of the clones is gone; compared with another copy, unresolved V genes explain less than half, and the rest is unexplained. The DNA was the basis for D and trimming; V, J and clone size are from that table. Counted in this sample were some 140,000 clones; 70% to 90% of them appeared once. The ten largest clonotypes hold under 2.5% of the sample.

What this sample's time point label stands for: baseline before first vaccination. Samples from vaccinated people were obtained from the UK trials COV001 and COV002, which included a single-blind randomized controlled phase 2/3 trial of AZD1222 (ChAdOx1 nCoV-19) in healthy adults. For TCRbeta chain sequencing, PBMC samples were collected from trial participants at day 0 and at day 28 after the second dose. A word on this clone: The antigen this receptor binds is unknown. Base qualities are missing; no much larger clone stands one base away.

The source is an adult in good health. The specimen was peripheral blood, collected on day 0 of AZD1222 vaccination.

At the DNA level, the sequence is TGTGCCAGCAGCTTTCGAGGGGAACATTTT. It translates as CASSFRGEHF. The sequence links TRBV5-8 to TRBJ1-5; matching of 5 bases hints at TRBD1 as the D gene. The CDR3 holds 10 amino acids from the cysteine to the phenylalanine. The CDR3 DNA has 30 bases and is translated from base 1. At the junction V is shortened by 2 bases and J by 16 bases, with 10 bases in between. CDR1 and CDR2, looked up from the germline V gene, are SGHTS and YDEGEE.